The 24 T cell receptor beta chains below come from one sample, sequenced in a study of blood T cell repertoires in COVID-19 (dated by TCRdb to 2019 to 2021). The library was built by means of the immunoSEQ multiplex PCR assay. Held by TCRdb, this immuneACCESS table contains in-frame sequences only and omits some clones. Under half of the omission traces to an unresolved V gene where checked; the cause of the rest is unknown. Present in this sample are roughly 290,000 clones, around four fifths of which were seen just once. The leading ten clones occupy around 4% of the sample. The sample was peripheral blood. These receptors originate from a woman aged 50 to 60 with active or convalescent COVID-19.

The V and J genes are TRBV12-3 or TRBV12-4 and TRBJ2-3; D is uncertain. The CDR3 sequence is 12 residues long. Trimming removed 6 bases from V and 0 bases from J, with 4 bases in between. The CDR3 nucleotides are TGTGCCAGCAGCGGGAGCACAGATACGCAGTATTTT. It translates to CASSGSTDTQYF.

The chain carries TRBV7-8 and TRBJ1-4, with D tentatively TRBD1 (5 bases). The CDR3 runs to 17 residues. Trimming pared 5 bases from V and 7 bases from J, leaving 23 bases between. Germline V gives CDR1 SGHVS, CDR2 FQNEAQ. The CDR3 region has the DNA TGTGCCAGCAGCCCAGGGTGGGAAACTGGACTACTTGAAAAACTGTTTTTT. This gives the protein CASSPGWETGLLEKLFF.

This clone was seen once. The chain uses TRBV21-1 and TRBJ2-5; the listed D gene, TRBD2, was not tested against the DNA. TRBV21-1 is given as a pseudogene. The CDR3 loop spans 14 amino acids. The CDR3 DNA reads TGTGCCAGCAGCGCCTCGAGGGCTGGCAGGACCCAGTACTTC. It yields the protein CASSASRAGRTQYF.

Many counts were recorded for this clone. The V and J genes are TRBV5-1 and TRBJ2-7; TRBD2 agrees at 8 bases. The CDR3 runs 16 residues. V shed 5 bases, J shed 4 bases, and the junction held 14 bases outside the gene matches. Germline V gene sequence: CDR1 SGHRS, CDR2 YFSETQ. The CDR3 is CASSLQSTSESYEQYF. DNA of the CDR3: TGCGCCAGCAGTCTACAATCGACTAGCGAGTCTTACGAGCAGTACTTC.

This sequence joins TRBV19 and TRBJ1-5; TRBD1 agrees at 10 bases. Per the germline V gene, CDR1 is LNHDA and CDR2 is SQIVND (reference sequence). J gave up 6 bases and V 3 bases, and 14 bases lay outside the gene matches. The CDR3 is 18 residues long. Written as DNA, the CDR3 is TGTGCCAGTAGTATCCTAACTCTTCGACAGGGGGCAAGTCAGCCCCAGCATTTT. Translating gives CASSILTLRQGASQPQHF. The full variable domain, in which reference TRBV19 and TRBJ1-5 provide the parts outside the CDR3, is DGGITQSPKYLFRKEGQNVTLSCEQNLNHDAMYWYRQDPGQGLRLIYYSQIVNDFQKGDIAEGYSVSREKKESFPLTVTSAQKNPTAFYLCASSILTLRQGASQPQHFGDGTRLSIL.

J is TRBJ1-4 and V is TRBV11-2; D is undetermined. Per germline, CDR1 SGHAT and CDR2 FQNNGV. This CDR3 is built from 16 residues. V was trimmed by 1 base and J by 0 bases, leaving 9 bases between them. CDR3 DNA sequence: TGTGCCAGCAGCTTAGGGGCTGTGGCAACTAATGAAAAACTGTTTTTT. Protein sequence: CASSLGAVATNEKLFF. The variable domain in full, completed from reference TRBV11-2 and TRBJ1-4, reads EAGVAQSPRYKIIEKRQSVAFWCNPISGHATLYWYQQILGQGPKLLIQFQNNGVVDDSQLPKDRFSAERLKGVDSTLKIQPAKLEDSAVYLCASSLGAVATNEKLFFGSGTQLSVL.

CDR3 loop: CATRDSRDDQPQHF. The CDR3 bases are TGTGCCACCAGGGACAGCCGTGATGATCAGCCCCAGCATTTT. The chain carries TRBV28 and TRBJ1-5, with 7 bases aligning to TRBD1. The V gene's germline CDR1 is MDHEN and CDR2 SYDVKM. This CDR3 has 14 amino acids. Germline trimming cut 10 bases from V and 5 bases from J; bases unmatched to any gene: 11.

This chain uses TRBV30 with TRBJ1-5, with no clear D. This CDR3 is built from 13 residues. Germline loops: CDR1 GTSNPN, CDR2 SVGIG (reference sequence). Trimming shortened V by 3 bases and J by 5 bases, and 11 bases separated the two germline ends. CDR3 nucleotide sequence: TGTGCCTGGAGCCCGGACGGGGATCAGCCCCAGCATTTT. Translation gives CAWSPDGDQPQHF.

This clone has a handful of counts. The rearrangement uses TRBV19 and TRBJ1-5; possible D gene TRBD1, 5 bases. The CDR3 has 12 amino acids. Trimming removed 5 bases at V and 4 bases at J, with 6 bases between. The V gene's germline CDR1 is LNHDA and CDR2 SQIVND (reference sequence). CDR3 loop: CASSRQNQPQHF. In DNA, the CDR3 is TGTGCCAGTAGTCGACAGAATCAGCCCCAGCATTTT.

The J gene is TRBJ1-1, the V gene TRBV5-4; D might be TRBD1 (5 bases). Germline lookup yields CDR1 SGHNT and CDR2 YYREEE (reference sequence). Trimming took 4 bases from V and 0 from J, leaving 16 bases between them. The CDR3 loop spans 16 amino acids. The CDR3 protein is CASSPPGNRMNTEAFF. In nucleotides, the CDR3 is TGTGCCAGCAGCCCACCAGGGAATCGGATGAACACTGAAGCTTTCTTT.

The chain combines TRBV10-1 with TRBJ1-2, with TRBD1 matching over 9 bases. V trimming: 4 bases; J trimming: 2 bases; junction bases outside the gene matches: 8. CDR1 and CDR2 from the germline V gene are WNHNN and SYGVQD (reference sequence). The CDR3 has 16 amino acids. The CDR3, as DNA: TGCGCCAGCAGTGTAGGTCGGGGACAGGGCAACTATGGCTACACCTTC. Protein: CASSVGRGQGNYGYTF.

The chain joins TRBV7-2 to TRBJ2-7; D is possibly TRBD1 (6 bases). V lost 1 base to trimming and J lost 7 bases, with 23 bases between them. CDR1 and CDR2 from the germline V gene are SGHTA and FQGNSA. The CDR3 extends over 17 amino acids. The CDR3 nucleotides read TGTGCCAGCAGCTTAGACGTTGGGGGCCCTACCCTCCAGGAGCAGTACTTC. This translates into CASSLDVGGPTLQEQYF. The full variable domain, completed using reference TRBV7-2 and TRBJ2-7, is GAGVSQSPSNKVTEKGKDVELRCDPISGHTALYWYRQSLGQGLEFLIYFQGNSAPDKSGLPSDRFSAERTGGSVSTLTIQRTQQEDSAVYLCASSLDVGGPTLQEQYFGPGTRLTVT.

The rearrangement uses TRBV27 and TRBJ1-6; the D is unclear. CDR3 length: 14 amino acids. Trimming cost V 3 bases and J 4 bases, with 7 bases left between them. Germline V gives CDR1 MNHEY, CDR2 SMNVEV (reference sequence). CDR3 nucleotide sequence: TGTGCCAGCAGTTTGTTGAGTTATAATTCACCCCTCCACTTT. Encoded protein: CASSLLSYNSPLHF.

The V and J genes are TRBV28 and TRBJ1-2; D remains ambiguous. CDR1 and CDR2 from the germline V gene are MDHEN and SYDVKM. The length of the CDR3 is 15 residues. The V and J ends lost 1 base and 7 bases respectively, with 16 bases between them. CDR3 sequence: CASSLFGEREIGYTF. DNA for the CDR3: TGTGCCAGCAGTTTATTTGGGGAGAGGGAGATTGGCTACACCTTC.

This sequence joins TRBV5-4 and TRBJ1-2; no definite D call. In germline, CDR1 is SGHNT, CDR2 YYREEE (reference sequence). The CDR3 is 13 residues long. Trimming cost V 3 bases and J 2 bases, with 8 bases left between them. This chain's CDR3 is CASSSTQNYGYTF. The CDR3 bases are TGTGCCAGCAGCTCGACACAGAACTATGGCTACACCTTC.

V usage is TRBV30 and J usage is TRBJ2-2; a weak D match, TRBD2 (5 bases). This CDR3 is built from 12 residues. V lost 3 bases and J lost 6, with 8 bases in between. Germline-derived CDR1 and CDR2 are GTSNPN and SVGIG (reference sequence). CDR3 region: CAWRGVSGELFF. In DNA, the CDR3 is TGTGCCTGGAGGGGAGTGTCCGGGGAGCTGTTTTTT.

This sequence joins TRBV29-1 and TRBJ1-1; D gene unclear. Germline V gene sequence: CDR1 SQVTM, CDR2 ANQGSEA. The V and J ends lost 7 bases and 8 bases respectively, with 17 bases between them. The CDR3 sequence is 12 residues long. The CDR3 region has the DNA TGCAGCGCCGGCCGATTGGGAGCCGAAGCTTTCTTT. This encodes CSAGRLGAEAFF. Using reference TRBV29-1 and TRBJ1-1 for the parts outside the CDR3, the full variable domain is SAVISQKPSRDICQRGTSLTIQCQVDSQVTMMFWYRQQPGQSLTLIATANQGSEATYESGFVIDKFPISRPNLTFSTLTVSNMSPEDSSIYLCSAGRLGAEAFFGQGTRLTVV.

The V call is TRBV4-1, the J call TRBJ1-1; possible D gene TRBD1, 5 bases. The CDR3 covers 13 residues. Germline CDR1 MGHRA, CDR2 YSYEKL. V shed 3 bases and J shed 7 bases, with 12 bases lying between them. The CDR3 nucleotides are TGCGCCAGCAGCCACCCAGGGTTGAGTGAAGCTTTCTTT. Translating gives CASSHPGLSEAFF.

The rearrangement joins TRBV28 to TRBJ2-7; 7 bases are a match to TRBD2. CDR1 and CDR2 from the germline V gene are MDHEN and SYDVKM. V shed 2 bases and J 2 bases; nucleotides not matched to a gene: 3. This CDR3 is 14 amino acids long. The CDR3 loop reads CASSLAGEAYEQYF. The CDR3 DNA follows: TGTGCCAGCAGTTTAGCGGGAGAAGCCTACGAGCAGTACTTC.

In this sample, this clone turned up once. The CDR3 reads CASSGLAGFFGELFF. The CDR3 nucleotides read TGTGCCAGCAGCGGACTAGCGGGATTTTTCGGGGAGCTGTTTTTT. This chain links TRBV6-5 with TRBJ2-2; 12 bases match TRBD2. The trim removed 6 bases at V and 7 bases at J, leaving 6 bases unmatched. The CDR3 spans 15 residues. From germline, CDR1 is MNHEY and CDR2 SVGAGI.

V gene TRBV10-3 combines with J gene TRBJ1-1; D is undetermined. Germline lookup yields CDR1 ENHRY and CDR2 SYGVKD. The length of the CDR3 is 13 residues. Trimming cost V 3 bases and J 8 bases, with 13 bases left between them. CDR3 sequence: CAISDIGGGEAFF. CDR3 in DNA: TGTGCCATCAGTGACATCGGCGGAGGGGAAGCTTTCTTT.

This chain joins TRBV27 and TRBJ2-1; the match to TRBD1 covers 9 bases. V was clipped by 9 bases and J by 7 bases; unmatched bases: 13. The V gene's germline CDR1 is MNHEY and CDR2 SMNVEV (reference sequence). The CDR3 runs 15 residues. The CDR3 sequence: CASTPSTGGGNEQFF. In DNA form, the CDR3 reads TGTGCCAGTACCCCTTCGACAGGGGGGGGGAATGAGCAGTTCTTC.

The chain uses TRBV4-1 and TRBJ1-1; D gene ambiguous. CDR3 length: 16 residues. The germline V gene has CDR1 MGHRA and CDR2 YSYEKL. The V and J ends lost 4 bases and 1 base respectively, with 16 bases between them. In nucleotides, the CDR3 is TGCGCCAGCAGCCCCGGACCTGGGAGGACGAACACTGAAGCTTTCTTT. Translated: CASSPGPGRTNTEAFF.

This clone was seen more than once but under ten times. J is TRBJ2-7 and V is TRBV30; the D gene is possibly TRBD1 (6 bases). Germline assignment: CDR1 GTSNPN and CDR2 SVGIG (reference sequence). V was shortened by 1 base and J by 0 bases, with 10 bases between the two germline ends. The CDR3 runs 14 residues. The CDR3 bases are TGTGCCTGGAGTGAGGGGGACCCCTCCTACGAGCAGTACTTC. Protein product: CAWSEGDPSYEQYF.